This TCR beta chain was recovered during a study of cytomegalovirus exposure and HLA in healthy donors listed by TCRdb under 2017. Notes on the research overall: An earlier analysis of approximately 640 of the donors reported 250 to 300 Gb of sequence data and some 120 million unique TCR beta sequences from about 180 million T cells. An early release covering roughly 640 HLA-typed donors comprised about 320 gigabases of sequencing data and tens of millions of unique TCR sequences. Of the approximately 400 genotyped donors, 81% were placed in the genetic ancestry cluster associated with self-reported Caucasian donors. The aim of the study was to test whether cataloging public T cell receptors could identify signatures of past pathogen exposure. The study profiled the T cell repertoires of about 720 subjects by immunosequencing and related them to cytomegalovirus serostatus. Along with the roughly 670-subject first cohort, a separate validation cohort of around 120 different subjects was used. The study combined high-throughput TCR immunosequencing, statistical association of individual TCRs with disease status, and machine learning to predict cytomegalovirus infection status. In a later analysis, previously published TCR beta repertoires from 600 to 850 donors were re-analyzed and high-resolution HLA genotyping was added so that TCR occurrence patterns could be studied. In the later analysis, no new phenotypic data were used to find candidate immune exposures; instead, reliance was placed on TCR beta sequences and their occurrence across donors. In an earlier analysis of 587 of the donors, high-throughput TCR beta sequencing was used to judge whether each TCR beta V gene segment behaved as functional or pseudogenic. Alongside the repertoire data, information on donor age, sex, ethnicity and CMV serostatus was compiled. A later genetic analysis used genome-wide SNP genotypes for about 60% of the roughly 670 donors, treating that subset as a discovery cohort. All discovery cohort repertoires had been generated using a single sequencing platform. Class I and class II HLA loci were covered by the typing at four-digit resolution. The number of typed donors differed by locus: roughly 620-640 for A, B, C, DRB1 and DQB1; 500 to 550 for DQA1; 600 to 610 for DPA1; and around 450 for DPB1. Several DR-DQ haplotypes were treated as single units for association and clustering because of strong linkage in the cohort. On average, over 200,000 unique TCR beta nucleotide sequences were sequenced per donor among a few hundred genotyped donors of the cohort, with roughly 18% of those sequences being non-productive. General conclusions and limits of the study: The authors suggested that the approach could potentially be extended to other disease states and immunological phenotypes. Most TCR sequences were seen in very few donors, while some public TCRs were found in many individuals. Compared with equally common non-associated chains, HLA-associated TCR beta chains in a later analysis were more clonally expanded and had lower generation probabilities. Compared with the roughly 720-donor mean, donors in an Asian-associated ancestry cluster had fewer N-insertions in productive TCRs, according to a later genetic analysis. HLA typing was unavailable for some donors at each locus, so association tests used only the typed subset. In vitro tests confirmed that a few of the cytomegalovirus-associated TCR beta chains recognize cytomegalovirus antigens. Strong co-occurrence of HLA alleles, especially DR and DQ, made assigning TCR associations to individual alleles difficult. Roughly uniform sequencing depth across donors was assumed in presence/absence analyses, although this assumption may not hold. Most CMV-associated TCR beta chains appeared to be HLA-restricted in a later analysis, and the HLA associations seemed to be driven largely by CMV exposure. A later genetic analysis associated a missense DCLRE1C variant with V-gene and J-gene trimming of TCR beta chains, and an independent cohort replicated the association. Only TCR beta chains were sequenced in this cohort, and the absence of alpha or paired-chain data limited detectable features. A further reported finding was that TCR beta sequences accurately predicted the HLA-A and HLA-B alleles for most subjects in the first cohort. A cluster of highly shared sequence variants was judged likely to be a technical artifact of the sequencing pipeline. CMV serostatus was the only immune exposure information available for the cohort. In a later analysis, the rate of TCR association differed among HLA loci, with DRB1 alleles having the most associated TCRs and HLA-C alleles having the fewest. At a false discovery rate of 0.05, a later analysis linked 16,951 TCR beta sequences to specific HLA alleles. Some IMGT-functional V segments, including TRBV6-2 and TRBV6-3, could not be distinguished by the 87-base-pair reads and were therefore excluded. Linkage disequilibrium might explain the correlated functional status among segregating V segments, but an unknown experimental factor could not be ruled out. A total of 150 to 200 TCR beta chains were listed by the study as associated with cytomegalovirus. In an earlier analysis of around 500 of the donors, most TCR beta V segments appeared in productive rearrangements about 87% or about 30% of the time, broadly matching IMGT annotations. Several of the top co-occurrence clusters appeared to be linked to parvovirus B19, influenza, CMV and Epstein-Barr virus, according to a later analysis. Because counts were too low, roughly 17 rarely observed V segments, including chromosome 9 orphons, were left out of the earlier analysis of about 620 of the donors. The classifier was reported to diagnose cytomegalovirus status with high specificity and sensitivity in both the original cohort and the validation cohort.

Libraries were made using the immunoSEQ multiplex PCR assay. For the multiplex PCR, a mixture combining 60 forward primers for TCR Vbeta segments and 13 reverse primers for TCR Jbeta segments was used. The CDR3 region of rearranged TCR beta genes was amplified from genomic DNA with a multiplex PCR assay. The amplified TCR beta libraries were sequenced on the Illumina HiSeq System as 87-base-pair reads. The published analysis was carried out like this. In a later analysis, tens of millions of unique TCR beta chains were counted across the 690 or so repertoires, and around 10 million of these chains were shared by at least two donors. To remove PCR and sequencing errors, raw reads were error-corrected and collapsed into unique sequences using a nearest-neighbor algorithm that merged closely related sequences. V, D and J gene segments were assigned by aligning CDR3 sequences to IMGT reference sequences. For a sequence to be retained, a match of at least six nucleotides was required to both a V gene segment and a J gene segment. A rearrangement was called productive if the CDR3 had no stop codons and remained in frame with V and J, and every other rearrangement was called non-productive. Following IMGT convention, CDR3 was defined as the stretch from the second conserved V-encoded cysteine up to the conserved J-encoded phenylalanine. In an earlier analysis of more than 550 of the donors, sequences lacking an unambiguous match to a single V gene segment were excluded. In an earlier analysis of a few hundred of the donors, V segments were called functional above 56.7% productive rearrangements and were called segregating when the between-donor standard deviation exceeded 5%. A statistical classification framework was built to diagnose cytomegalovirus status from the catalog of TCR beta chain sequences. In a later analysis, TCR nucleotide sequences were compared against IMGT/GENE-DB human TR gene sequences so that V and J genes could be assigned. In a later analysis, CDR3 sequences and most-parsimonious VDJ recombination scenarios were assigned using the TCRdist pipeline. In a later analysis, every TCR beta chain was defined by the combination of its CDR3 amino acid sequence and its V-gene family, and reads without a unique V-gene family were dropped. A later analysis removed 550 to 700 highly shared, low-generation-probability nucleotide sequences to deal with suspected cross-contamination and a sequencing artifact. For each public chain, a later analysis derived a clonal expansion index from normalized ranks of inferred template counts within each repertoire. A later analysis computed generation probabilities with a VDJ recombination model fitted to out-of-frame rearrangements, and checked the results against IGoR. A later analysis scored TCR-TCR, TCR-HLA and TCR-CMV co-occurrence with hypergeometric tests, applying a repertoire-size bias correction to TCR pairs. A later analysis estimated false discovery rates by permuting HLA or CMV assignments 20 times. In a later analysis, co-occurring TCRs were grouped using DBSCAN, with TCRdist sequence similarity added in when clustering inside HLA-allele-positive subsets. Co-occurrence clustering excluded repertoires with fewer than 30,000 or more than 120,000 public chains, plus five with anomalous nucleotide sharing. TCRdb took over this immuneACCESS table, retaining in-frame rearrangements with V and J assigned. Such tables are incomplete; in checked studies, under half of the missing clones stem from an unresolved V gene, and the remainder is unexplained. Clonal size and the V and J genes are those of that table, whereas D and trimming came from the DNA. For this sample there are approximately 180,000 clones; roughly 13% appear just once. The ten largest clones add up to 7.5% to 10% of the sample.

Including cysteine and phenylalanine, the CDR3 has 13 amino acids. The entry retains the CDR3 DNA only, 39 bases that are in frame from base 1. V loses 2 bases of germline sequence and J loses 7 bases, and the interval between the two ends is 11 bases. CDR1 and CDR2 are read off the germline V gene as MNHEY and SVGAGI. Remarks on this clone: This receptor's antigen is unknown. Base-call qualities are not available, and no considerably larger clone is one nucleotide away.

In total, 630 or so healthy bone marrow donors made up the cohort. All cohort members were sampled while nominally healthy, although unrecorded immune exposures were likely present. The donor tested CMV seropositive, placing the donor among the roughly 300 seropositive members of the cohort. A peripheral blood sample was provided by each donor, and peripheral blood mononuclear cells were used for TCR beta sequencing. The Qiagen DNeasy Blood Extraction Kit was used to extract genomic DNA from the blood cell samples. Sequenced material: PBMCs. The sequence was collected from a man over 45 in good health and CMV-seropositive. The chain is encoded by TRBV6-5 joined to TRBJ1-2; the D gene remains uncertain. The DNA sequence reads TGTGCCAGCAGTTACGAGGATTCGGGTGGCTACACCTTC. This translates into CASSYEDSGGYTF.